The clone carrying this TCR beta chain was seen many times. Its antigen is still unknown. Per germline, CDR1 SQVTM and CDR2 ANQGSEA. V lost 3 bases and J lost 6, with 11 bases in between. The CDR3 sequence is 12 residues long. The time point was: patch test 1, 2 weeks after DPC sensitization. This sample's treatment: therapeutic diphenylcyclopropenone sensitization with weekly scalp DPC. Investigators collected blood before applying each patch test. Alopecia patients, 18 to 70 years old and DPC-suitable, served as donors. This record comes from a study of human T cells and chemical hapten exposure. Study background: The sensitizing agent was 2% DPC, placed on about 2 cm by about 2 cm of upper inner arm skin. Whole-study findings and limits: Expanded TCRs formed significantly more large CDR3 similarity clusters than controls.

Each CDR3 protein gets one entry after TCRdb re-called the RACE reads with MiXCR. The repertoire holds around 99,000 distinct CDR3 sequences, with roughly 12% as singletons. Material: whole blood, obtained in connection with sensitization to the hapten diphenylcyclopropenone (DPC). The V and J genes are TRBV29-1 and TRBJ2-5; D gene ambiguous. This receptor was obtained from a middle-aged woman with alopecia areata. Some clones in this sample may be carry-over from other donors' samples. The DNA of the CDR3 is TGCAGCGTTGATGTGAACGAACAGACCCAGTACTTC. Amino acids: CSVDVNEQTQYF.